The 20 T cell receptor beta chains in this list originate from one sample, sequenced in a study of T cell changes during pregnancy in multiple sclerosis. This table comes from immunoSEQ multiplex PCR, and its TCRdb copy is limited to in-frame clones, with some not included. The sample yields tens of thousands of clones, about 92% seen once. Source: peripheral blood, taken after pregnancy. These TCRs come from a female donor with multiple sclerosis, enrolled in a pregnancy study.

The gene calls are TRBV7-2 and TRBJ1-6, with 8 bases that match TRBD1. This CDR3 spans 16 amino acids. J gave up 7 bases and V 1 base, and 6 bases lay outside the gene matches. Germline V gene lookup returns CDR1 SGHTA and CDR2 FQGNSA. CDR3 coding DNA: TGTGCCAGCAGCTTAGATAGGACAGGGTGGAATTCACCCCTCCACTTT. It yields the protein CASSLDRTGWNSPLHF. Complete variable domain (other parts from reference TRBV7-2 and TRBJ1-6): GAGVSQSPSNKVTEKGKDVELRCDPISGHTALYWYRQSLGQGLEFLIYFQGNSAPDKSGLPSDRFSAERTGGSVSTLTIQRTQQEDSAVYLCASSLDRTGWNSPLHFGNGTRLTVT.

J is TRBJ1-3 and V is TRBV4-2, with D perhaps matching TRBD1 (6 bases). CDR3 length equals 18 residues. Trimming left V 1 base short and J 0 bases short, with 16 bases between. The V gene's germline CDR1 is LGHNA and CDR2 YNFKEQ. CDR3: CASSQVGGRDGSGNTIYF. The CDR3 DNA reads TGTGCCAGCAGCCAAGTAGGGGGTCGGGACGGCTCTGGAAACACCATATATTTT.

This clone was counted ten times or more. This chain connects TRBV15 to TRBJ2-2; a weak D match, TRBD1 (5 bases). The V gene lost 4 bases and the J gene lost 3 bases, with 21 bases spanning the gap. The CDR3 extends over 18 amino acids. Germline CDR1 LNHNV, CDR2 YYDKDF (reference sequence). For the CDR3, the DNA is TGTGCCACCAGCATAGGCCAGGGTTTCAGGGCGGACACCGGGGAGCTGTTTTTT. It translates to CATSIGQGFRADTGELFF.

The chain joins TRBV6-5 to TRBJ1-2; no clear D. CDR3 length: 15 residues. Germline CDR1 is MNHEY and CDR2 is SVGAGI. The germline V and J ends were trimmed by 0 bases and 0 bases, with 8 bases remaining between them. CDR3 amino acids: CASSYSPLANYGYTF. In nucleotides, the CDR3 is TGTGCCAGCAGTTACTCGCCGTTAGCTAACTATGGCTACACCTTC.

CDR3 sequence reads: CASSPGQGGYEQYF. CDR3 in DNA: TGTGCCAGCAGCCCAGGACAGGGGGGCTACGAGCAGTACTTC. The chain joins TRBV5-4 to TRBJ2-7; the match to TRBD1 covers 10 bases. The CDR3 consists of 14 residues. The V segment lost 4 bases and the J segment 3 bases; nucleotides outside the gene matches: 4. Germline V CDR1 and CDR2: SGHNT, YYREEE (reference sequence).

The genes are TRBV7-6 and TRBJ1-1; TRBD1 is a possible D gene (5 bases). V gave up 2 bases and J gave up 0 bases, with 7 bases separating them. The CDR3 consists of 14 residues. Germline CDR1 reads SGHVS; CDR2 reads FNYEAQ. CDR3 bases: TGTGCCAGCAGCTTAAGCAGGGTGAACACTGAAGCTTTCTTT. As protein: CASSLSRVNTEAFF.

CDR3 sequence: CASSQATLEDTIYF. The CDR3 region has the DNA TGTGCCAGCAGCCAGGCTACGTTGGAGGACACCATATATTTT. The chain recombines TRBV11-1 with TRBJ1-3; no reliable D call. The V gene's germline CDR1 is SGHAT and CDR2 FQDESV (reference sequence). CDR3 length: 14 amino acids. V was trimmed by 5 bases and J by 8 bases, leaving 16 bases between them.

The rearrangement joins TRBV4-1 to TRBJ1-2; 7 bases line up with TRBD1. Germline CDR1 reads MGHRA; CDR2 reads YSYEKL. This CDR3 has 16 residues. Losses at the gene ends were 1 base for V and 0 bases for J; bases not matched to a gene: 5. CDR3 loop: CASSQAWTGPNYGYTF. Here the CDR3 DNA reads TGCGCCAGCAGCCAAGCCTGGACAGGTCCTAACTATGGCTACACCTTC.

The CDR3 bases are TGTGCCAGCAGACAGCCCTCCACAGATACGCAGTATTTT. It encodes CASRQPSTDTQYF. The chain joins TRBV25-1 to TRBJ2-3; D is undetermined. The CDR3 has 13 residues. CDR1 is MGHDK, CDR2 SYGVNS, per germline. The germline V and J ends were trimmed by 6 bases and 2 bases, with 9 bases remaining between them.

V is TRBV6-5 and J is TRBJ1-6; 7 bases fit TRBD1. Germline assignment: CDR1 MNHEY and CDR2 SVGAGI. Losses at the gene ends were 6 bases for V and 4 bases for J; bases not matched to a gene: 6. This CDR3 has 15 residues. The CDR3 loop reads CASSPGGQYNSPLHF. CDR3 nucleotide sequence: TGTGCCAGCAGCCCAGGGGGTCAGTATAATTCACCCCTCCACTTT.

The chain is built from TRBV18 and TRBJ1-4; TRBD1 might be the D (6 bases). The CDR3 has 15 amino acids. With 2 bases removed from V and 5 bases from J, the gap between germline ends came to 12 bases. Germline CDR1 KGHSH, CDR2 LQKENI. The CDR3, as DNA: TGTGCCAGCTCACCAATCCAGGGGAGAAATGAAAAACTGTTTTTT. This gives the protein CASSPIQGRNEKLFF.

The CDR3 here is CASSGRPLADYEQYF. The CDR3 coding sequence is TGTGCCAGTAGTGGGCGGCCGCTAGCGGACTACGAGCAGTACTTC. The genes are TRBV19 and TRBJ2-7; 7 bases are a match to TRBD2. Losses at the gene ends were 5 bases for V and 3 bases for J; bases not matched to a gene: 10. CDR1 is LNHDA and CDR2 is SQIVND in the germline V gene (reference sequence). This CDR3 has 15 amino acids.

V is TRBV6-6 and J is TRBJ1-5; D is uncertain. The V and J ends lost 0 bases and 5 bases respectively, with 14 bases between them. The CDR3 contains 16 residues. Germline values: CDR1 MNHNY, CDR2 SVGAGI (reference sequence). The CDR3 spells CASSYSQAGGDQPQHF. The CDR3 DNA reads as TGTGCCAGCAGTTACTCCCAAGCGGGTGGTGATCAGCCCCAGCATTTT.

Turning to this clone: Relative to the germline gene, one junction end is altered; a read error may explain this. CDR3 nucleotide sequence: TGTGCCAGCAGTCCTCTACGGGGACAGGAGCCCAGTTTGAGATTC. This codes for CASSPLRGQEPSLRF. The chain links TRBV6-6 to TRBJ2-7; 8 bases are a match to TRBD1. From germline, CDR1 is MNHNY and CDR2 SVGAGI (reference sequence). The CDR3 spans 15 residues.

V and J are TRBV9 and TRBJ1-1, with D uncertain. Germline-derived CDR1 and CDR2 are SGDLS and YYNGEE. V was trimmed by 4 bases and J by 0 bases, leaving 13 bases between them. This CDR3 has 15 residues. The DNA for the CDR3 is TGTGCCAGCAGCCCCCACGGGATGATGAACACTGAAGCTTTCTTT. Translating gives CASSPHGMMNTEAFF.

The V and J genes are TRBV6-5 and TRBJ1-1; 7 bases line up with TRBD1. V was clipped by 5 bases and J by 4 bases; unmatched bases: 10. The CDR3 consists of 15 residues. CDR1 and CDR2 from the germline V gene are MNHEY and SVGAGI. CDR3 nucleotides: TGTGCCAGCAGTCCTGTAGGGGGCGGGATCACTGAAGCTTTCTTT. It translates to CASSPVGGGITEAFF.

This chain joins TRBV6-1 and TRBJ2-4; no definite D call. V shed 8 bases and J shed 0 bases, with 11 bases lying between them. The CDR3 covers 14 residues. Germline lookup yields CDR1 MNHNS and CDR2 SASEGT. Here the CDR3 reads CASQLLGAKNIQYF. In DNA form, the CDR3 reads TGTGCCAGCCAACTCCTTGGAGCCAAAAACATTCAGTACTTC.

The gene calls are TRBV27 and TRBJ1-2; D remains ambiguous. Looked up from germline, CDR1 is MNHEY and CDR2 is SMNVEV (reference sequence). CDR3 length: 11 residues. V lost 8 bases to trimming and J lost 3 bases, with 7 bases between them. CDR3 amino acids: CASGVYYGYTF. DNA for the CDR3: TGTGCCAGCGGAGTTTACTATGGCTACACCTTC.

The rearrangement uses TRBV7-9 and TRBJ2-7; D ambiguous. There are 13 residues in the CDR3. Per germline, CDR1 SEHNR and CDR2 FQNEAQ (reference sequence). V was cut by 2 bases and J by 6 bases, with 11 bases left in between. The CDR3 reads CASSLNLGSEQYF. The CDR3, as DNA: TGTGCCAGCAGCTTAAATCTAGGCTCCGAGCAGTACTTC.

This clone was picked up many times. The chain is built from TRBV19 and TRBJ1-1; D call uncertain. The germline gives CDR1 LNHDA, CDR2 SQIVND (reference sequence). Trimming took 5 bases from V and 2 from J, leaving 9 bases between them. This CDR3 contains 13 residues. CDR3: CASSQRYNTEAFF. The CDR3 DNA reads as TGTGCCAGTAGTCAGAGGTACAACACTGAAGCTTTCTTT.